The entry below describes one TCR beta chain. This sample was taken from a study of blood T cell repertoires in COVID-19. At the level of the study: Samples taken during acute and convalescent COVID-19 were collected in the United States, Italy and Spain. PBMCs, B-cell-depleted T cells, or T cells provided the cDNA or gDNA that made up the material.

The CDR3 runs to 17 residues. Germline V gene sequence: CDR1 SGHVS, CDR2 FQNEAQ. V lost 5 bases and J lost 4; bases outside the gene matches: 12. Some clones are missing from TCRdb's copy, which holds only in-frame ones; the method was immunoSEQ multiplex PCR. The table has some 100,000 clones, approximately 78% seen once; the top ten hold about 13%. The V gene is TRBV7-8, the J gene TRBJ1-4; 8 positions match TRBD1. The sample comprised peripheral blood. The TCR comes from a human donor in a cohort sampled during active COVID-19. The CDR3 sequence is CASSPSRTGRNNEKLFF. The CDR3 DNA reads TGTGCCAGCAGCCCCTCCAGGACAGGGCGGAATAATGAAAAACTGTTTTTT.